The entry that follows covers one T cell receptor (beta chain) sequence. Its cognate antigen is unknown. The data belong to a study of CD8 T cells in ankylosing spondylitis. Study-level results: The authors found the disease-linked clones to be CD8+ and relatively rare in peripheral blood. Existing reports had already noted some motif variants in reactive arthritis synovial fluid and blood. Among TCR beta sequences, a motif of eight or nine highly homologous variants appeared characteristic of ankylosing spondylitis blood.

Germline CDR1 SEHNR, CDR2 FQNEAQ (reference sequence). V was clipped by 5 bases and J by 0 bases, with 8 bases between them. The CDR3 loop spans 15 amino acids. Using quantitative 5'-RACE with molecular barcodes, the authors made TCR beta libraries. TCRdb reprocessed the 5' RACE reads via MiXCR and lists one record per CDR3 protein. There are 150,000 to 200,000 distinct CDR3 sequences in the sample; 13% occur only once, and approximately 11% lies in the top ten. Material: blood, either unsorted or a sorted T cell fraction (not recorded which). The receptor was derived from a female donor with ankylosing spondylitis or in good health (not recorded which). This chain joins TRBV7-9 and TRBJ2-6; possible D gene TRBD1, 6 bases. The CDR3 is CASSQGNSGANVLTF. Written as DNA, the CDR3 is TGTGCCAGCAGCCAGGGGAACTCTGGGGCCAACGTCCTGACTTTC.